Shown below are 19 T cell receptor beta chains from a single sample sequenced in a study of T cell repertoires in cytomegalovirus infection. From the reads, TCRdb called clonotypes with MiXCR, one entry per CDR3 protein. The sample consists of 200,000 to 250,000 distinct CDR3 sequences, about 23% of them appearing once. The source material was CD8+ T cells from PBMCs. Receptors were obtained from a human donor in good health (CMV status not recorded). Some clones in this sample may be carry-over from other donors' samples.

The sample holds many counts of this clonotype. J is TRBJ2-5 and V is TRBV6-5, with D possibly called TRBD1 or TRBD2 (5 bases each). The germline V and J ends were trimmed by 2 bases and 1 base, with 8 bases remaining between them. Germline assignment: CDR1 MNHEY and CDR2 SVGAGI. The CDR3 length is 14 residues. The CDR3 sequence: CASSYGGSQETQYF. The CDR3 DNA sequence: TGTGCCAGCAGTTACGGGGGTAGCCAAGAGACCCAGTACTTC.

V and J are TRBV7-9 and TRBJ2-7, with 7 bases aligning to TRBD2. CDR1 SEHNR and CDR2 FQNEAQ come from the germline V gene (reference sequence). The V segment lost 5 bases and the J segment 0 bases; nucleotides outside the gene matches: 7. This CDR3 is built from 15 residues. The CDR3 DNA is TGTGCCAGCAGCCTGTCAGCGGGGACCTCCTACGAGCAGTACTTC. Translation gives CASSLSAGTSYEQYF.

This chain joins TRBV2 and TRBJ1-2; D ambiguous. Looked up from germline, CDR1 is SNHLY and CDR2 is FYNNEI. V was trimmed by 5 bases and J by 4 bases, leaving 8 bases between them. This CDR3 spans 12 amino acids. The CDR3 nucleotides are TGTGCCAGCAGTCCCACTGGCTATGGCTACACCTTC. Translated, it gives CASSPTGYGYTF.

This clonotype was recorded at least ten times. The V call is TRBV7-9, the J call TRBJ2-7, with a possible D match to TRBD1 (6 bases). The CDR3 runs 15 residues. V was cut by 5 bases and J by 4 bases, with 18 bases left in between. Germline values: CDR1 SEHNR, CDR2 FQNEAQ (reference sequence). The CDR3 here is CASSTPGQSAYEQYF. In DNA, the CDR3 is TGTGCCAGCAGCACACCCGGACAGAGCGCTTACGAGCAGTACTTC.

This chain connects TRBV5-1 to TRBJ2-3; 9 bases align to TRBD2. This CDR3 is 14 amino acids long. V trimming: 8 bases; J trimming: 3 bases; junction bases outside the gene matches: 7. Germline CDR1 reads SGHRS; CDR2 reads YFSETQ. Here the CDR3 reads CASHSGGGTDTQYF. The CDR3, as DNA: TGCGCCAGTCATAGCGGGGGAGGTACAGATACGCAGTATTTT.

This clonotype was observed a few times. The chain couples TRBV25-1 to TRBJ1-1; D may be TRBD1 (6 bases). This CDR3 region has 14 residues. Trimming left V 8 bases short and J 1 base short, with 14 bases between. Germline CDR1 MGHDK, CDR2 SYGVNS. CDR3 amino acids: CASGRGPGNTEAFF. The CDR3 coding sequence is TGTGCCAGCGGACGGGGGCCTGGGAACACTGAAGCTTTCTTT.

This clonotype has ten or more counts. The chain carries TRBV6-2 or TRBV6-3 and TRBJ2-7; tentatively, D is TRBD1 or TRBD2 (6 bases each). Per the germline V gene, CDR1 is MNHEY and CDR2 is SVGEGT. CDR3 length equals 14 residues. Trimming shortened V by 5 bases and J by 2 bases, and 13 bases separated the two germline ends. The DNA of the CDR3 is TGTGCCAGCAGTAGCCTCGGGGGCCCCTACGAGCAGTACTTC. Translation: CASSSLGGPYEQYF.

In its sample, this clonotype was seen many times. The rearrangement joins TRBV6-6 to TRBJ1-3; D remains ambiguous. Germline CDR1 and CDR2: MNHNY and SVGAGI (reference sequence). V lost 7 bases and J lost 0, with 13 bases in between. CDR3 size: 15 residues. CDR3 coding DNA: TGTGCCAGCACAATTTCCGGTAGCTCTGGAAACACCATATATTTT. Encoded protein: CASTISGSSGNTIYF.

The rearrangement links TRBV2 to TRBJ1-5; unclear D gene. The germline gives CDR1 SNHLY, CDR2 FYNNEI. The CDR3 is 15 residues long. V was cut by 4 bases and J by 5 bases, with 15 bases left in between. DNA of the CDR3: TGTGCCAGCAGTGGATACCGACAAAAAGATCAGCCCCAGCATTTT. Translating gives CASSGYRQKDQPQHF.

This clonotype was seen ten or more times. The gene calls are TRBV7-6 and TRBJ1-4, with unresolved D. Germline V gives CDR1 SGHVS, CDR2 FNYEAQ. The CDR3 covers 15 residues. The V and J ends lost 3 bases and 0 bases respectively, with 8 bases between them. The CDR3 region is CASSFEVATNEKLFF. The DNA for the CDR3 is TGTGCCAGCAGCTTTGAGGTTGCAACTAATGAAAAACTGTTTTTT. Drawing the rest from reference TRBV7-6 and TRBJ1-4, the complete variable domain is GAGVSQSPRYKVTKRGQDVALRCDPISGHVSLYWYRQALGQGPEFLTYFNYEAQQDKSGLPNDRFSAERPEGSISTLTIQRTEQRDSAMYRCASSFEVATNEKLFFGSGTQLSVL.

This clonotype was counted many times. The gene calls are TRBV28 and TRBJ2-7; 8 positions agree with TRBD1. The CDR3 is made up of 14 amino acids. Germline V gives CDR1 MDHEN, CDR2 SYDVKM. Germline trimming cut 6 bases from V and 0 bases from J; bases unmatched to any gene: 4. The CDR3 protein is CASRLTGGSYEQYF. The CDR3 nucleotides read TGTGCCAGCAGACTCACAGGGGGCTCCTACGAGCAGTACTTC.

This clonotype was seen repeatedly, ten times or more. The rearrangement uses TRBV27 and TRBJ2-1, with 10 bases lining up with TRBD2. The CDR3 spans 14 residues. After removal of 7 bases from V and 7 bases from J, the junction contained 7 bases not matched to a gene. Germline values: CDR1 MNHEY, CDR2 SMNVEV (reference sequence). CDR3 DNA: TGTGCCAGCATAAAGAGCGGGGGGGCGAATGAGCAGTTCTTC. Translated: CASIKSGGANEQFF.

This clonotype was seen a handful of times. The CDR3 sequence is CSAKGDSSRYGYTF. The CDR3 DNA sequence: TGCAGTGCTAAAGGGGACAGCTCACGCTATGGCTACACCTTC. The V and J genes are TRBV20-1 and TRBJ1-2; 7 positions match TRBD1. The CDR3 loop spans 14 amino acids. CDR1 is DFQATT, CDR2 SNEGSKA, per germline (reference sequence). Trimming removed 4 bases from V and 4 bases from J; junction bases left unmatched: 9.

This clonotype was recorded many times. The chain recombines TRBV10-3 with TRBJ1-5; perhaps TRBD1 as D (5 bases). CDR1 ENHRY and CDR2 SYGVKD come from the germline V gene. V lost 0 bases and J lost 7, with 22 bases in between. The CDR3 extends over 18 amino acids. In nucleotides, the CDR3 is TGTGCCATCAGTGAGTCTTTCGTGGCGGGGGGTTCCGAGCAGCCCCAGCATTTT. Protein sequence: CAISESFVAGGSEQPQHF.

The chain combines TRBV12-3 or TRBV12-4 with TRBJ2-7, with a possible D match to TRBD2 (7 bases). The ends were cut back, 7 bases at V and 7 bases at J, with 17 bases in the middle. The CDR3 loop spans 13 amino acids. DNA of the CDR3: TGTGCCAGCACCGGGGAGGGACATGGTGAGCAGTACTTC. Amino acids: CASTGEGHGEQYF.

The chain carries TRBV20-1 and TRBJ2-7; 7 bases fit TRBD2. J lost 0 bases, V lost 5 bases, and 13 bases had no gene match. The CDR3 contains 16 residues. Germline V gene data show CDR1 as DFQATT and CDR2 as SNEGSKA (reference sequence). The CDR3 region has the DNA TGCAGTGCTCCTCCGCCTGGGCTAGCGGTCTCCTACGAGCAGTACTTC. This gives the protein CSAPPPGLAVSYEQYF.

This clonotype was detected ten times or more. The rearrangement uses TRBV28 and TRBJ1-3; D gene unclear. Germline values: CDR1 MDHEN, CDR2 SYDVKM. V was cut by 6 bases and J by 0 bases, with 9 bases left in between. This CDR3 contains 14 residues. The CDR3 here is CASSPGGSGNTIYF. The DNA of the CDR3 is TGTGCCAGCAGCCCGGGCGGCTCTGGAAACACCATATATTTT.

This clonotype was seen only a few times. V is TRBV20-1 and J is TRBJ2-7; D is unclear. Germline V lookup: CDR1 DFQATT, CDR2 SNEGSKA (reference sequence). The CDR3 spans 12 residues. With 1 base removed from V and 6 bases from J, the gap between germline ends came to 10 bases. This CDR3 is CSARAGAFEQYF. The CDR3 bases are TGCAGTGCTAGAGCGGGTGCTTTCGAGCAGTACTTC.

The chain is built from TRBV7-6 and TRBJ1-1, with unresolved D. CDR3 length equals 14 residues. Between the trimmed V and J ends, which lost 5 bases and 2 bases, there was a span of 12 bases. Germline CDR1 and CDR2: SGHVS and FNYEAQ. CDR3 coding DNA: TGTGCCAGCAGCCTGAGCAGATTTAACACTGAAGCTTTCTTT. This sequence encodes CASSLSRFNTEAFF.